This T cell receptor beta chain stems from a study of regulatory T cells in long-lasting Graves disease. Study results and limitations: Persistent disease was characterized by preferential usage of TRBV28, TRBJ1-2 and TRBJ2-5.

Described time point: newly diagnosed GD, antithyroid drugs for less than 3 months. Preparation of the TCR library used RNA extracted from PBMCs. Doctors identified Graves' disease using the American Thyroid Association guidelines. An endocrinology unit in Xi'an, China, supplied the patients. A few counts support this clonotype. Its antigen is as yet unknown. CDR3 regions were amplified by Arm-PCR using iRepertoire HTBI primers to build TCR beta libraries. TCRdb reprocessed the multiplex PCR reads via MiXCR and lists one record per CDR3 protein. The data show about 240,000 distinct CDR3 sequences, 20% to 25% seen once. The germline gives CDR1 MNHEY, CDR2 SVGEGT. This CDR3 region has 14 residues. The V end lost 2 bases, the J end lost 3 bases, and 7 bases lay between the germline ends.

Sequenced here: peripheral blood mononuclear cells (PBMCs), sampled at new diagnosis, from a patient treated with antithyroid drugs. This clonotype was sampled from a female donor with Graves disease. The genes are TRBV6-2 or TRBV6-3 and TRBJ2-2; no clear D. Written as DNA, the CDR3 is TGTGCCAGCAGTTACAGGCAGGACACCGGGGAGCTGTTTTTT. Translation: CASSYRQDTGELFF.